What follows are 11 T cell receptor beta chains derived from one specimen sequenced in a study of T cell responses to AZD1222 COVID-19 vaccine. TCRdb's copy holds only in-frame clones and misses some; the assay was immunoSEQ multiplex PCR. Counted here are roughly 96,000 clones, roughly 90% occurring once; the ten biggest clones make up approximately 27%. The specimen was peripheral blood, collected on day 0 of AZD1222 vaccination. These receptor sequences come from an adult in good health.

This clone was detected a few times. This chain uses TRBV4-3 with TRBJ2-7, with no clear D. The germline CDR1 and CDR2 sequences are LGHNA and YSLEER. V lost 4 bases, J lost 0 bases, and 10 bases lay in between. The CDR3 covers 14 residues. The DNA for the CDR3 is TGCGCCAGCAGCCGGACGCTCGGCTCCTACGAGCAGTACTTC. Residues: CASSRTLGSYEQYF.

In nucleotides, the CDR3 is TGTGCCAGCAAAGACAGGGGCTCCTACGAGCAGTACTTC. It encodes CASKDRGSYEQYF. The chain is built from TRBV28 and TRBJ2-7; 8 positions match TRBD1. The CDR3 spans 13 residues. Looked up from germline, CDR1 is MDHEN and CDR2 is SYDVKM. V lost 7 bases and J lost 0; bases outside the gene matches: 2.

The chain links TRBV13 to TRBJ2-3; D gene uncertain. The CDR3 consists of 15 residues. V shed 2 bases and J shed 1 base, with 10 bases lying between them. Germline CDR1 and CDR2: PRHDT and FYEKMQ (reference sequence). The CDR3 loop reads CASSLSLRGTDTQYF. In DNA form, the CDR3 reads TGTGCCAGCAGCTTATCCCTTCGAGGCACAGATACGCAGTATTTT.

This clone was seen only a few times. V and J are TRBV6-5 and TRBJ1-1, with unresolved D. Germline V gives CDR1 MNHEY, CDR2 SVGAGI. The CDR3 extends over 15 amino acids. V was trimmed by 0 bases and J by 0 bases, leaving 8 bases between them. CDR3 sequence reads: CASSYSVTMNTEAFF. CDR3 DNA: TGTGCCAGCAGTTACTCGGTTACTATGAACACTGAAGCTTTCTTT.

This clone occurred once. The J gene is TRBJ2-2, the V gene TRBV19, with 12 positions matching TRBD2. CDR3 size: 15 residues. The germline V gene has CDR1 LNHDA and CDR2 SQIVND (reference sequence). After removal of 8 bases from V and 7 bases from J, the junction contained 8 bases not matched to a gene. The CDR3 reads CASAGLAGRIGELFF. The CDR3 region has the DNA TGTGCCAGTGCAGGACTAGCGGGACGTATCGGGGAGCTGTTTTTT. Full variable domain (missing parts from reference TRBV19 and TRBJ2-2): DGGITQSPKYLFRKEGQNVTLSCEQNLNHDAMYWYRQDPGQGLRLIYYSQIVNDFQKGDIAEGYSVSREKKESFPLTVTSAQKNPTAFYLCASAGLAGRIGELFFGEGSRLTVL.

CDR3 bases: TGTGCCAGCAGCGTAACTAGCGGACTCTACAATGAGCAGTTCTTC. It specifies CASSVTSGLYNEQFF. V gene TRBV9 combines with J gene TRBJ2-1, with 8 bases lining up with TRBD2. The CDR3 totals 15 residues. J was trimmed by 3 bases and V by 1 base; bases with no gene match: 3. Germline V gene sequence: CDR1 SGDLS, CDR2 YYNGEE.

The rearrangement uses TRBV28 and TRBJ2-7; D gene ambiguous. V was cut by 6 bases and J by 4 bases, with 4 bases left in between. The CDR3 covers 10 residues. Germline V gene data show CDR1 as MDHEN and CDR2 as SYDVKM. The CDR3 loop is CASRKYEQYF. In nucleotides, the CDR3 is TGTGCCAGCAGGAAATACGAGCAGTACTTC. The full variable domain, rest sourced from reference TRBV28 and TRBJ2-7, is DVKVTQSSRYLVKRTGEKVFLECVQDMDHENMFWYRQDPGLGLRLIYFSYDVKMKEKGDIPEGYSVSREKKERFSLILESASTNQTSMYLCASRKYEQYFGPGTRLTVT.

The chain uses TRBV3-1 (or the pseudogene TRBV3-2) and TRBJ2-1; D is tentatively TRBD1 or TRBD2 (5 bases each). In germline, CDR1 is LGHDT, CDR2 YNNKEL (reference sequence). This CDR3 region has 16 residues. V lost 2 bases and J 7 bases, leaving 18 bases between the germline ends. This CDR3 is CASSQTRAGPGNEQFF. Here the CDR3 DNA reads TGTGCCAGCAGCCAAACCAGGGCAGGGCCGGGGAATGAGCAGTTCTTC.

In its sample, this clone was seen a few times. V and J are TRBV19 and TRBJ1-2, with D possibly TRBD1 on 6 matching bases. The CDR3 consists of 13 residues. Germline CDR1 LNHDA, CDR2 SQIVND (reference sequence). Trimming pared 3 bases from V and 4 bases from J, leaving 9 bases between. Written as DNA, the CDR3 is TGTGCCAGTAGTATGACAGGAAGCTATGGCTACACCTTC. Translated: CASSMTGSYGYTF.

The chain combines TRBV7-9 with TRBJ2-7; tentative D call: TRBD2 (5 bases). Trimming shortened V by 7 bases and J by 3 bases, and 10 bases separated the two germline ends. The CDR3 contains 12 residues. The germline V gene has CDR1 SEHNR and CDR2 FQNEAQ (reference sequence). The CDR3 is CASTPGGYEQYF. DNA for the CDR3: TGTGCCAGCACCCCCGGAGGCTACGAGCAGTACTTC.

In its sample, this clone was seen once. DNA of the CDR3: TGTGCCAGTAGTATTGGGCGGGAGTGGGAAGATACGCAGTATTTT. Translating gives CASSIGREWEDTQYF. The chain couples TRBV19 to TRBJ2-3; 7 nucleotides line up with TRBD2. There are 15 residues in the CDR3. V lost 3 bases and J lost 5; bases outside the gene matches: 8. Germline-derived CDR1 and CDR2 are LNHDA and SQIVND (reference sequence).